This TCR beta chain originates from a study of T cell responses to AZD1222 COVID-19 vaccine. Sequencing used immunoSEQ multiplex PCR; TCRdb keeps in-frame clones, though not all of them. The table lists 82,000 or so clones, roughly 90% of them singletons, with about 5.2% in the top ten. V lost 9 bases and J 5 bases, leaving 11 bases between the germline ends. The V gene's germline CDR1 is MDHEN and CDR2 SYDVKM. The CDR3 covers 11 residues. V gene TRBV28 combines with J gene TRBJ2-7, with D perhaps TRBD1 (6 bases). Sequenced material: peripheral blood, taken on day 0 of AZD1222 vaccination. This TCR was recovered from an adult in good health. This chain's CDR3 is CASTGLDEQYF. The DNA of the CDR3 is TGTGCCAGTACAGGGTTGGACGAGCAGTACTTC.